The clone carrying this T cell receptor (beta chain) came up many times. Its antigen is as yet unknown. CDR3 length: 17 amino acids. Germline V gives CDR1 SGHTA, CDR2 FQGNSA. The ends were cut back, 2 bases at V and 0 bases at J, with 15 bases in the middle. The sample belongs to a study of T cells in Graves' hyperthyroidism and ophthalmopathy. Background on the study: The blood sample was taken at first diagnosis, before treatment began.

Study outcomes and limitations: A 13 V-J model separated ophthalmopathy from stable hyperthyroidism.

RNA transcripts served as the template for amplifying TCR beta CDR3 regions. Using the HTBI primer set, a first-round RT-PCR was run on the TCR CDR3. Each CDR3 protein gets one entry after TCRdb re-called the multiplex PCR reads with MiXCR. The repertoire holds more than 450,000 distinct CDR3 sequences, with 12% to 15% as singletons. The patients, who ranged from 18 to 65 in age, presented with newly diagnosed hyperthyroidism lasting under 2 months. 9 to 10 ml fresh peripheral blood yielded the PBMCs. V is TRBV7-2 and J is TRBJ2-3, with D tentatively TRBD1 or TRBD2 (5 bases each). This clonotype was obtained from a woman aged 40 to 50 with Graves' hyperthyroidism. Sequences were obtained from blood. CDR3 residues: CASSLHRTLASTDTQYF. The CDR3 coding sequence is TGTGCCAGCAGCTTACACAGGACTCTCGCTAGCACAGATACGCAGTATTTT. Based on the CDR3 plus reference TRBV7-2 and TRBJ2-3, the full variable domain is GAGVSQSPSNKVTEKGKDVELRCDPISGHTALYWYRQSLGQGLEFLIYFQGNSAPDKSGLPSDRFSAERTGGSVSTLTIQRTQQEDSAVYLCASSLHRTLASTDTQYFGPGTRLTVL.